This TCR beta chain was found in a study of liver allograft versus peripheral blood T cells. Across the study: Peripheral blood of the recipients supplied T cell receptor repertoires that were compared with those in transplanted livers. Study-wide points: A difference was reportedly observed between T cell receptor repertoires inside liver allografts and those in peripheral blood.

Germline loops: CDR1 MDHEN, CDR2 SYDVKM. The CDR3 consists of 14 residues. With 2 bases removed from V and 0 bases from J, the gap between germline ends came to 4 bases. In its sample, this clonotype is medium-sized. Its matching antigen is unknown. Each CDR3 protein gets one entry after TCRdb re-called the reads with MiXCR. The sample contains more than 8,500 distinct CDR3 sequences, roughly a quarter of which appear only once. This TCR was sampled from a human patient who had a liver transplant. Some of these T cells may belong to the graft donor. The genes are TRBV28 and TRBJ2-2; no definite D call. CDR3 nucleotide sequence: TGTGCCAGCAGTTTACCCCCGAACACCGGGGAGCTGTTTTTT. Translating it yields CASSLPPNTGELFF.